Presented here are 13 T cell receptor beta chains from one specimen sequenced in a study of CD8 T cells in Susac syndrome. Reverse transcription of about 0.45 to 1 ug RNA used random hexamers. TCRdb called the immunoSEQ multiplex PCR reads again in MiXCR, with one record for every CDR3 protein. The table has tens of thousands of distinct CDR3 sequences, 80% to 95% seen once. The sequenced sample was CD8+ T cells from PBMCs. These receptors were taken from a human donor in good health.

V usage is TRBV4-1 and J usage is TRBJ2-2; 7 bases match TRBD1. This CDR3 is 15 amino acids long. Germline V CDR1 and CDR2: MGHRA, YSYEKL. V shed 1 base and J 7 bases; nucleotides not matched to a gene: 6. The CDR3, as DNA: TGCGCCAGCAGCCAAGGTATAGGGGGCCTCGGGGAGCTGTTTTTT. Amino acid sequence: CASSQGIGGLGELFF.

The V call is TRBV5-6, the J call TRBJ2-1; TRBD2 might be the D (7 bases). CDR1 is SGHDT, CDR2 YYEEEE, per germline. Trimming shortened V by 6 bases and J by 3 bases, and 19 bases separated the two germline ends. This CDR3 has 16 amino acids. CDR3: CASNVEGEGLYNEQFF. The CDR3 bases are TGTGCCAGCAACGTCGAGGGGGAGGGCCTCTACAATGAGCAGTTCTTC.

Written as DNA, the CDR3 is TGTGCCAGCAGCCAAGAAGCCGCGGCCACAGAAGAGCACTATGGCTACACCTTC. Amino acids: CASSQEAAATEEHYGYTF. The V call is TRBV3-1, the J call TRBJ1-2; D uncertain. CDR1 and CDR2 from the germline V gene are LGHDT and YNNKEL (reference sequence). Between the trimmed V and J ends, which lost 0 bases and 3 bases, there was a span of 20 bases. CDR3 size: 18 residues. The full variable domain, in which reference TRBV3-1 and TRBJ1-2 provide the parts outside the CDR3, is DTAVSQTPKYLVTQMGNDKSIKCEQNLGHDTMYWYKQDSKKFLKIMFSYNNKELIINETVPNRFSPKSPDKAHLNLHINSLELGDSAVYFCASSQEAAATEEHYGYTFGSGTRLTVV.

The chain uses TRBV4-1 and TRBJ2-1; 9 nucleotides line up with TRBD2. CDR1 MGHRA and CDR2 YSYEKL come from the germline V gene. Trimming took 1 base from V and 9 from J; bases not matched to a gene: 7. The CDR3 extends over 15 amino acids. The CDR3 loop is CASSQAAGGPSEQFF. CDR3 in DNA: TGCGCCAGCAGCCAAGCGGCGGGAGGGCCGAGTGAGCAGTTCTTC.

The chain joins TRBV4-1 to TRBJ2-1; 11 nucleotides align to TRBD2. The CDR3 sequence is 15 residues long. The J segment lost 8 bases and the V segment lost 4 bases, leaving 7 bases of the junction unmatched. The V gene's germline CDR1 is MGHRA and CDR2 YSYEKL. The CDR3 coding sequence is TGCGCCAGCAGCCTGGGACTAGCGGCCGTCGATGAGCAGTTCTTC. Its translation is CASSLGLAAVDEQFF.

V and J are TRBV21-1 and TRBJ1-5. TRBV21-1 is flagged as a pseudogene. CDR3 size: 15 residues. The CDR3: CASSKRLLLNQPQHF. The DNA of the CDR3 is TGTGCCAGCAGCAAAAGGCTACTCCTCAATCAGCCCCAGCATTTT.

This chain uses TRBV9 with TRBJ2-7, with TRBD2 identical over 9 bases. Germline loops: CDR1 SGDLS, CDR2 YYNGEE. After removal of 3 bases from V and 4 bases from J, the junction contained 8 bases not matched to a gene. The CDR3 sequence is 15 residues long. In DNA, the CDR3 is TGTGCCAGCAGCGGTAGCGGGAGTGGTTCTTACGAGCAGTACTTC. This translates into CASSGSGSGSYEQYF.

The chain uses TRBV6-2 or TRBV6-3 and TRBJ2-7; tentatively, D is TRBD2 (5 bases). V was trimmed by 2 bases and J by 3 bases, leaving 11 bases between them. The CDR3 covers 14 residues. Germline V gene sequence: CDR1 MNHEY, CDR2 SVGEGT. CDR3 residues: CASSYRAADYEQYF. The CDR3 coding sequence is TGTGCCAGCAGTTACCGAGCGGCGGACTACGAGCAGTACTTC.

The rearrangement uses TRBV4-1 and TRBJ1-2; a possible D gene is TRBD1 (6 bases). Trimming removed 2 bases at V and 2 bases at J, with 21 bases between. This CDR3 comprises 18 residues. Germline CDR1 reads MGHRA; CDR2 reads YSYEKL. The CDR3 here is CASSQCYPKQGSNYGYTF. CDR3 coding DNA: TGCGCCAGCAGCCAATGCTACCCTAAACAGGGATCAAACTATGGCTACACCTTC.

The CDR3 spells CASSYSSSGIPTYEQYF. The CDR3 nucleotides are TGTGCCAGCAGTTACTCGAGTAGCGGGATCCCCACCTACGAGCAGTACTTC. The chain carries TRBV6-5 and TRBJ2-7; 8 nucleotides match TRBD2. The V segment lost 0 bases and the J segment 2 bases; nucleotides outside the gene matches: 9. CDR1 and CDR2 (germline): MNHEY, SVGAGI. CDR3 length: 17 amino acids.

This chain's CDR3 is CASSQDRGEGELFF. The CDR3 nucleotides are TGCGCCAGCAGCCAAGATCGGGGGGAAGGGGAGCTGTTTTTT. This chain joins TRBV4-3 and TRBJ2-2, with 7 bases that match TRBD2. J was trimmed by 8 bases and V by 0 bases; bases with no gene match: 3. The CDR3 has 14 amino acids. The germline gives CDR1 LGHNA, CDR2 YSLEER.

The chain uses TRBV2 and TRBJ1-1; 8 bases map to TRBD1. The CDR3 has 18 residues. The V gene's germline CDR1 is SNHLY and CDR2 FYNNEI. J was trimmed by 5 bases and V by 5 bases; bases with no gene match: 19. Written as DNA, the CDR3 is TGTGCCAGCAGTACCCCCTATTCGCAGGGGGCTGGGAGAACTGAAGCTTTCTTT. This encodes CASSTPYSQGAGRTEAFF.

Here the CDR3 DNA reads TGTGCCAGCAGTTCGTACCCTCCGGGCAGCTGGCACAATGAGCAGTTCTTC. This encodes CASSSYPPGSWHNEQFF. The chain joins TRBV12-3 or TRBV12-4 to TRBJ2-1; the D is unclear. Trimming pared 4 bases from V and 5 bases from J, leaving 21 bases between. CDR3 length equals 17 residues.